This T cell receptor (beta chain) was identified during a study of T cells in Graves' hyperthyroidism and ophthalmopathy. Broader study findings: Model-based prediction identified ophthalmopathy a median 6.5 months prior to its onset. Most expanded thyroid clonotypes above 0.001 also appeared in blood.

The source material, RNA transcripts, was used to amplify TCR beta CDR3 regions. First-round RT-PCR of the TCR CDR3 relied on the HTBI primer set. TCRdb itself ran the multiplex PCR reads through MiXCR, one entry per CDR3 protein. The data show fewer than 250,000 distinct CDR3 sequences, approximately 25% seen once. Trimming stripped 5 bases from V and 8 bases from J, with 15 bases between. Per the germline V gene, CDR1 is MDHEN and CDR2 is SYDVKM. CDR3 length: 13 amino acids. Ophthalmopathy patients had Clinical Activity Score at least 3, NOSPECS grade at least 4, duration under 3 months. Every diagnosis used clinical symptoms, serum thyroxine and TRAb, thyroid ultrasound and orbital computed tomography. This clonotype was seen at least ten times. Its antigen is still unknown.

Specimen: blood. This rearrangement joins TRBV28 to TRBJ1-2; D perhaps matches TRBD1 (6 bases). The TCR sequence derives from a middle-aged woman with Graves' ophthalmopathy. The CDR3 here is CASSPQTGPGYTF. The CDR3 coding sequence is TGTGCCAGCAGTCCCCAGACAGGACCGGGCTACACCTTC.